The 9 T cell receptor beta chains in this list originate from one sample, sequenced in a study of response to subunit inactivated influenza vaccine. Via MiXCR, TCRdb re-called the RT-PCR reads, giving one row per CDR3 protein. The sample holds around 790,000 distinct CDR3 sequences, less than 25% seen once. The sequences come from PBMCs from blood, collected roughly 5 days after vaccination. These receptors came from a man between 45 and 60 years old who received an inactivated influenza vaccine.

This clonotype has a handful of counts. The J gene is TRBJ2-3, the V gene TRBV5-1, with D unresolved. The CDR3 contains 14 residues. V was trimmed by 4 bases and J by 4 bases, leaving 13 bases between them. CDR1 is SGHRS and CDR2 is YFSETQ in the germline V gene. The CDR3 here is CASSPDVRSDTQYF. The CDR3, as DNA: TGCGCCAGCAGCCCGGACGTAAGGTCAGATACGCAGTATTTT.

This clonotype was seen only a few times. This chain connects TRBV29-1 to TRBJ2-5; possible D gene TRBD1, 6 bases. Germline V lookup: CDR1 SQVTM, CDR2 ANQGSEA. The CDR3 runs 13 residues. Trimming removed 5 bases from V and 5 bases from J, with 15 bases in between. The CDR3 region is CSVIQGSDETQYF. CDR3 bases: TGCAGCGTTATCCAGGGGAGCGACGAGACCCAGTACTTC.

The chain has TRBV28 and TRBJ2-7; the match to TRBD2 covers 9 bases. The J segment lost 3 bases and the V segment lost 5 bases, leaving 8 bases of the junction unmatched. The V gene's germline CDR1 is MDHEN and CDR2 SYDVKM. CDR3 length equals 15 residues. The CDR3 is CASSPQGLAFYEQYF. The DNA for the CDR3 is TGTGCCAGCAGTCCGCAGGGACTAGCCTTCTACGAGCAGTACTTC.

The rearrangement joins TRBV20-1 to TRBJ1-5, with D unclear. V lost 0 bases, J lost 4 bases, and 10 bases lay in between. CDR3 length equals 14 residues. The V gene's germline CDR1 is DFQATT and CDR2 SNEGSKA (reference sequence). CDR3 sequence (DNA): TGCAGTGCTAGAGATTTCCGCGGGAATCAGCCCCAGCATTTT. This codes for CSARDFRGNQPQHF.

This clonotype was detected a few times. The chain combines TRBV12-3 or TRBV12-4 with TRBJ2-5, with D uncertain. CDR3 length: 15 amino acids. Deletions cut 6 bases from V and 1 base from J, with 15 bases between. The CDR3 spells CASRPKSRPQETQYF. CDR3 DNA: TGTGCCAGCAGACCGAAAAGTAGACCCCAAGAGACCCAGTACTTC.

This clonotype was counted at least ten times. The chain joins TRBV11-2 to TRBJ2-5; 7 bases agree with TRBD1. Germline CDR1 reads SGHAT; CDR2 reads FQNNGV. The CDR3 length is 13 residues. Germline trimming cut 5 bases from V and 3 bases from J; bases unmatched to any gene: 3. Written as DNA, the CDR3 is TGTGCCAGCAGCACCGGGACAGAAGAGACCCAGTACTTC. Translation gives CASSTGTEETQYF.

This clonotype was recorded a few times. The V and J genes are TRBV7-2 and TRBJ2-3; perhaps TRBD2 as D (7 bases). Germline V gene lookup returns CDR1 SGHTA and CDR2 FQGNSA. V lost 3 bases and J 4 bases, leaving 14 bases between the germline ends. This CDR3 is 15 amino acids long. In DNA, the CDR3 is TGTGCCAGCAGCTTGCGGGGGCCTTGGGCAGATACGCAGTATTTT. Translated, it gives CASSLRGPWADTQYF. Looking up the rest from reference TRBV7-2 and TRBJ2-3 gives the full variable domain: GAGVSQSPSNKVTEKGKDVELRCDPISGHTALYWYRQSLGQGLEFLIYFQGNSAPDKSGLPSDRFSAERTGGSVSTLTIQRTQQEDSAVYLCASSLRGPWADTQYFGPGTRLTVL.

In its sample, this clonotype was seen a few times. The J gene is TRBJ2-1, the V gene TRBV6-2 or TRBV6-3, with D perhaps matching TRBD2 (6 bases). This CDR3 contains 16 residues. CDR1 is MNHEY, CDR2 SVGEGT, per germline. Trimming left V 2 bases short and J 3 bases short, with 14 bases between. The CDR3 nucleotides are TGTGCCAGCAGTTACATGGCGGGATCCATCTACAATGAGCAGTTCTTC. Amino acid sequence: CASSYMAGSIYNEQFF.

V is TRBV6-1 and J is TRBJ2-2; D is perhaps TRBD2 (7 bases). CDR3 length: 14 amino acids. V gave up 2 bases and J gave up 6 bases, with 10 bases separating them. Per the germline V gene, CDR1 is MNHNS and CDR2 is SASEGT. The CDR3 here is CASSEQGRAGELFF. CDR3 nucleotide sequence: TGTGCCAGCAGTGAACAGGGGAGGGCCGGGGAGCTGTTTTTT.